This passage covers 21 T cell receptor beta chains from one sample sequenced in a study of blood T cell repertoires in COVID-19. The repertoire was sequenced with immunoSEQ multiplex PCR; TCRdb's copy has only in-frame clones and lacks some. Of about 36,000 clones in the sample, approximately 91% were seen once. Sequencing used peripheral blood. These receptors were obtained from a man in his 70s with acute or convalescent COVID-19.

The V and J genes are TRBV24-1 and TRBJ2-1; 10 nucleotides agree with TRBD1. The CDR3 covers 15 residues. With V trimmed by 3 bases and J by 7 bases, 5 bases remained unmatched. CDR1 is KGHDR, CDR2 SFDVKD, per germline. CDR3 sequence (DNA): TGTGCCACCAGTGATGCCGGGACAGGGGCTAATGAGCAGTTCTTC. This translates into CATSDAGTGANEQFF.

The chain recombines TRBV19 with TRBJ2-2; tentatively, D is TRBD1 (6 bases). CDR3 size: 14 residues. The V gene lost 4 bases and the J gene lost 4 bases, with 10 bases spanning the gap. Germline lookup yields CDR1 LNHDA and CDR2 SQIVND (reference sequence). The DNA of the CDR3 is TGTGCCAGTAGTAAACAGGGATTCACCGGGGAGCTGTTTTTT. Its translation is CASSKQGFTGELFF.

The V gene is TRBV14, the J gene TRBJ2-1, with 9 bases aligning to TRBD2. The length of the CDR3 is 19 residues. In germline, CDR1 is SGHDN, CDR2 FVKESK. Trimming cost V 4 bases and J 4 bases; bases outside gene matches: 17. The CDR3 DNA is TGTGCCAGCAGCCCAACGGGGGTGGGTTTGGCGGGAGGGTACAATGAGCAGTTCTTC. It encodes CASSPTGVGLAGGYNEQFF.

The CDR3 region has the DNA TGTGCCAGCGCCCGGACAGGGAATGAAAAACTGTTTTTT. It codes for CASARTGNEKLFF. The genes are TRBV2 and TRBJ1-4, with TRBD1 identical over 8 bases. CDR1 and CDR2 (germline): SNHLY, FYNNEI. There are 13 residues in the CDR3. The trim removed 8 bases at V and 5 bases at J, leaving 4 bases unmatched.

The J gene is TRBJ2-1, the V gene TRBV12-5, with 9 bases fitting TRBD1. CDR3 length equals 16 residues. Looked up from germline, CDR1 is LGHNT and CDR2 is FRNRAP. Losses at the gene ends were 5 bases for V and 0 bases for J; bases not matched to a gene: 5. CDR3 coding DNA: TGTGCTAGTGGTCTCGGGACAGGGAGCTCCTACAATGAGCAGTTCTTC. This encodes CASGLGTGSSYNEQFF.

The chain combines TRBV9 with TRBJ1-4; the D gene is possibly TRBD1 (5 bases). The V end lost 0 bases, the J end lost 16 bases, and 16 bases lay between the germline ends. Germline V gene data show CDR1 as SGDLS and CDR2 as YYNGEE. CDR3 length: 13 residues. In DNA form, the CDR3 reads TGTGCCAGCAGCGTAGATACAGGTGGACAAGCGTTTTTT. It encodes CASSVDTGGQAFF.

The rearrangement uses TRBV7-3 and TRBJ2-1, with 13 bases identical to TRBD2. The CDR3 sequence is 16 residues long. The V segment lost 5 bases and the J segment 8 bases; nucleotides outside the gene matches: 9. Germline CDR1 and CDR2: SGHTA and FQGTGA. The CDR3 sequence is CASSLQLAGGLDEQFF. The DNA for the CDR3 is TGTGCCAGCAGCCTACAACTAGCGGGAGGGTTAGATGAGCAGTTCTTC. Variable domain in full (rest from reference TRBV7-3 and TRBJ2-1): GAGVSQTPSNKVTEKGKYVELRCDPISGHTALYWYRQSLGQGPEFLIYFQGTGAADDSGLPNDRFFAVRPEGSVSTLKIQRTERGDSAVYLCASSLQLAGGLDEQFFGPGTRLTVL.

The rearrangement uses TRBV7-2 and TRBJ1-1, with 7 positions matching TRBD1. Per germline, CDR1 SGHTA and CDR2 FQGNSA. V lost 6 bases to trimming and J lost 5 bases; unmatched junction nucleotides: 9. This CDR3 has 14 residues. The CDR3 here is CASRTRQGDTEAFF. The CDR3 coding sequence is TGTGCCAGCAGAACTCGACAGGGTGATACTGAAGCTTTCTTT.

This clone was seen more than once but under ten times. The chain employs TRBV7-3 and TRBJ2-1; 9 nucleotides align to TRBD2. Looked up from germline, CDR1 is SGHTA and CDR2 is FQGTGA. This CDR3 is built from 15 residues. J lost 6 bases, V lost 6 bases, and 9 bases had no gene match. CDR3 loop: CASRSAGTSSNEQFF. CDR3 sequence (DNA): TGTGCCAGCAGGTCGGCCGGGACTAGCAGCAATGAGCAGTTCTTC.

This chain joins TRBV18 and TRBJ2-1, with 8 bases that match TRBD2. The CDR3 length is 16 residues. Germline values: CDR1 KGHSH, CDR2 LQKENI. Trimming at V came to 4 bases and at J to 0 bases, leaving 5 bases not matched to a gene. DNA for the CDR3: TGTGCCAGCTCACAACTAGCGGACAGCTCCTACAATGAGCAGTTCTTC. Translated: CASSQLADSSYNEQFF.

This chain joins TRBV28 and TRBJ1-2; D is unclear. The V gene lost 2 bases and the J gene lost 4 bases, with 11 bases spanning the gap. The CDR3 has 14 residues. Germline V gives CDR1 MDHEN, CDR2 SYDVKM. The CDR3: CASSLSGLLYGYTF. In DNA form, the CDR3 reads TGTGCCAGCAGTTTAAGTGGCCTGCTCTATGGCTACACCTTC.

The CDR3 region is CASSNGSLPGLGNEQYF. CDR3 DNA sequence: TGTGCCAGCAGCAACGGTTCCCTCCCGGGACTAGGAAACGAGCAGTACTTC. The chain carries TRBV21-1 and TRBJ2-7; the listed D gene, TRBD2, was not tested against the DNA. TRBV21-1 is shown as a pseudogene. The CDR3 extends over 17 amino acids.

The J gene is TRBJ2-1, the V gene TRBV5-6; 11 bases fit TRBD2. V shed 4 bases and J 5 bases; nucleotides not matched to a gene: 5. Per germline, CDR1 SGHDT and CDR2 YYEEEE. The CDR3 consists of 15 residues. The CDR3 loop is CASSRGTSGDNEQFF. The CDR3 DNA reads TGTGCCAGCAGCCGGGGGACTAGCGGAGACAATGAGCAGTTCTTC.

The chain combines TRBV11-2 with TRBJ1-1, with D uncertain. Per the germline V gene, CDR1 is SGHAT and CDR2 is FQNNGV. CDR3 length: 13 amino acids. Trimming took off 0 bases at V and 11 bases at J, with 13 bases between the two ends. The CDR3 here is CASSLDLTRSAFF. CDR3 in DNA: TGTGCCAGCAGCTTAGACTTGACAAGGTCGGCTTTCTTT.

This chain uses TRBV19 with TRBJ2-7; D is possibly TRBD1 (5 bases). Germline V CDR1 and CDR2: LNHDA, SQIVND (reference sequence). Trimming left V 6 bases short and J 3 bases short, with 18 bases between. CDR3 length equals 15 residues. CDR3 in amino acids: CASSWLWGGGYEQYF. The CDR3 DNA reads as TGTGCCAGTAGCTGGCTCTGGGGCGGTGGCTACGAGCAGTACTTC.

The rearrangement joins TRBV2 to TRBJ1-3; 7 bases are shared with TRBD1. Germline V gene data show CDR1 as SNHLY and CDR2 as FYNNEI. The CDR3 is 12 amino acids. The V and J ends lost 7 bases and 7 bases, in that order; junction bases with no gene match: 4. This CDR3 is CASNDRVNTIYF. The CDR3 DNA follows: TGTGCCAGCAACGACAGGGTGAACACCATATATTTT.

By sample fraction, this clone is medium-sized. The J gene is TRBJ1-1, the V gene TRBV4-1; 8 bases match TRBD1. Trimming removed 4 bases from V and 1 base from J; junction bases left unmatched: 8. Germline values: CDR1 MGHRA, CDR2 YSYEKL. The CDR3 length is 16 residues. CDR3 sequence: CASSLGSGGENTEAFF. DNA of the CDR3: TGCGCCAGCAGCCTCGGTTCAGGGGGCGAGAACACTGAAGCTTTCTTT.

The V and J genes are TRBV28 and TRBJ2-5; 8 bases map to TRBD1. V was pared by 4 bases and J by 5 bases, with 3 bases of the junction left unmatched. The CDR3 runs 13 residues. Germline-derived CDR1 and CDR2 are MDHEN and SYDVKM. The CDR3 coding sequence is TGTGCCAGCAGTTCAGGGGGCCGGGAGACCCAGTACTTC. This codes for CASSSGGRETQYF.

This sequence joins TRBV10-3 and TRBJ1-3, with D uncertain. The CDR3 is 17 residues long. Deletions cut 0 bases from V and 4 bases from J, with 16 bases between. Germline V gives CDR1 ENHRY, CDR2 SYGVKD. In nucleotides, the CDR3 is TGTGCCATCAGTGAGTCTATGCAGGCGAGACGAGGAAACACCATATATTTT. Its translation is CAISESMQARRGNTIYF.

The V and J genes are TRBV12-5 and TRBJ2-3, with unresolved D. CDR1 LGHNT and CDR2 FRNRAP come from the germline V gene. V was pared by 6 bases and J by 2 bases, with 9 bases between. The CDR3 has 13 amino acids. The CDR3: CASGQTPTDTQYF. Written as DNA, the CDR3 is TGTGCTAGTGGACAAACGCCCACAGATACGCAGTATTTT.

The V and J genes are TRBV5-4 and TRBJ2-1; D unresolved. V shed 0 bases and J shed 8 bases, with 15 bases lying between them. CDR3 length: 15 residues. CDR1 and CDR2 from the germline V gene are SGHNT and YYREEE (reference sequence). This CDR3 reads CASSLDSWAWDEQFF. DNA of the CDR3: TGTGCCAGCAGCTTGGACTCGTGGGCATGGGATGAGCAGTTCTTC.